Following are 15 T cell receptor beta chains from one sample sequenced in a study of blood T cell repertoires in COVID-19. Produced via immunoSEQ multiplex PCR; TCRdb's table is partial and in-frame only. This table holds 100,000 to 150,000 clones, over 60% found once. Input material: peripheral blood. Receptor source: a woman aged 65 to 85 with acute or convalescent COVID-19.

This chain joins TRBV25-1 and TRBJ1-6; D is unresolved. Deletions cut 7 bases from V and 7 bases from J, with 11 bases between. Germline CDR1 MGHDK, CDR2 SYGVNS. The CDR3 spans 13 residues. CDR3 DNA sequence: TGTGCCAGCACCATAGGAGGGAATTCACCCCTCCACTTT. It specifies CASTIGGNSPLHF. The whole variable domain, remainder taken from reference TRBV25-1 and TRBJ1-6, is EADIYQTPRYLVIGTGKKITLECSQTMGHDKMYWYQQDPGMELHLIHYSYGVNSTEKGDLSSESTVSRIRTEHFPLTLESARPSHTSQYLCASTIGGNSPLHFGNGTRLTVT.

At least ten counts were recorded for this clone. The rearrangement links TRBV14 to TRBJ2-7; TRBD1 aligns across 7 bases. The length of the CDR3 is 14 residues. CDR1 is SGHDN, CDR2 FVKESK, per germline. V was clipped by 4 bases and J by 5 bases; unmatched bases: 8. CDR3 sequence (DNA): TGTGCCAGCAGCCTTAACCTACAGGGGCACGAGCAGTACTTC. Translation gives CASSLNLQGHEQYF. Full variable domain (outside the CDR3, taken from reference TRBV14 and TRBJ2-7): EAGVTQFPSHSVIEKGQTVTLRCDPISGHDNLYWYRRVMGKEIKFLLHFVKESKQDESGMPNNRFLAERTGGTYSTLKVQPAELEDSGVYFCASSLNLQGHEQYFGPGTRLTVT.

This clone was seen more than once but under ten times. The chain uses TRBV5-1 and TRBJ1-2; TRBD1 might be the D (6 bases). CDR1 SGHRS and CDR2 YFSETQ come from the germline V gene. The V and J ends lost 0 bases and 7 bases respectively, with 10 bases between them. The CDR3 sequence is 13 residues long. Written as DNA, the CDR3 is TGCGCCAGCAGCTTGGAACAGGGAGTTGGCTACACCTTC. Protein sequence: CASSLEQGVGYTF.

This chain links TRBV14 with TRBJ1-1, with 7 bases matching TRBD1. Per germline, CDR1 SGHDN and CDR2 FVKESK. Germline trimming cut 4 bases from V and 5 bases from J; bases unmatched to any gene: 10. The length of the CDR3 is 15 residues. CDR3 sequence reads: CASSRWTGENTEAFF. CDR3 coding DNA: TGTGCCAGCAGCCGCTGGACAGGTGAGAATACTGAAGCTTTCTTT.

The chain has TRBV5-1 and TRBJ2-2, with TRBD1 matching over 7 bases. This CDR3 comprises 17 residues. The V gene's germline CDR1 is SGHRS and CDR2 YFSETQ. The V and J ends lost 1 base and 0 bases, in that order; junction bases with no gene match: 6. CDR3 sequence reads: CASSLLPQGPNTGELFF. The CDR3 bases are TGCGCCAGCAGCTTGCTCCCACAGGGGCCGAACACCGGGGAGCTGTTTTTT.

V usage is TRBV11-1 and J usage is TRBJ2-3, with a tentative D call TRBD2 (6 bases). V lost 7 bases, J lost 0 bases, and 14 bases lay in between. CDR3 size: 15 residues. The germline V gene encodes CDR1 SGHAT and CDR2 FQDESV (reference sequence). CDR3 sequence: CASTINSGSTDTQYF. The CDR3 DNA sequence: TGTGCCAGCACCATTAATAGCGGTAGCACAGATACGCAGTATTTT.

The chain couples TRBV11-2 to TRBJ1-5; D gene uncertain. V lost 4 bases and J 3 bases, leaving 7 bases between the germline ends. The CDR3 covers 13 residues. Per the germline V gene, CDR1 is SGHAT and CDR2 is FQNNGV. The CDR3 DNA is TGTGCCAGCAGCTACAGCACCAATCAGCCCCAGCATTTT. It specifies CASSYSTNQPQHF.

This clone occurred a few times. The chain carries TRBV7-9 and TRBJ1-2, with 10 bases lining up with TRBD1. Unmatched junction bases numbered 8, after V lost 8 bases and J lost 8 bases. This CDR3 contains 13 residues. Germline CDR1 and CDR2: SEHNR and FQNEAQ (reference sequence). CDR3 sequence reads: CASAVGTGDGYTF. The CDR3 DNA is TGTGCCAGCGCTGTCGGGACAGGGGACGGCTACACCTTC.

This clone was found a few times. This chain links TRBV4-3 with TRBJ1-1, with 9 bases lining up with TRBD1. Germline assignment: CDR1 LGHNA and CDR2 YSLEER. J lost 9 bases, V lost 4 bases, and 9 bases had no gene match. The CDR3 covers 14 residues. The CDR3 bases are TGCGCCAGCAGCCGGGACAGGGCAACGGGGCAAGCTTTCTTT. Amino acid sequence: CASSRDRATGQAFF.

In nucleotides, the CDR3 is TGTGCCAGCAGTTTAGGCGGGGATAGCTATGGCTACACCTTC. Translated: CASSLGGDSYGYTF. The V gene is TRBV27, the J gene TRBJ1-2; D is unclear. CDR1 and CDR2 (germline): MNHEY, SMNVEV (reference sequence). V dropped 2 bases and J dropped 4 bases, with 11 bases sitting between them. The CDR3 contains 14 residues.

This sequence joins TRBV7-6 and TRBJ2-1, with 8 bases matching TRBD2. The CDR3 is 17 residues long. Germline CDR1 reads SGHVS; CDR2 reads FNYEAQ. Losses at the gene ends were 3 bases for V and 1 base for J; bases not matched to a gene: 8. The CDR3 nucleotides are TGTGCCAGCAGCTTGTCGCCTAGCGGGCGATCCTACAATGAGCAGTTCTTC. Translation gives CASSLSPSGRSYNEQFF.

This clone was recorded only once. This chain links TRBV5-5 with TRBJ1-2, with D possibly being TRBD1 (5 bases). Trimming left V 1 base short and J 6 bases short, with 16 bases between. The CDR3 length is 15 residues. Germline V gives CDR1 SGHKS, CDR2 YYEKEE (reference sequence). The DNA for the CDR3 is TGTGCCAGCAGCTTGTCCCCGACAGTGTCTGATGGCTACACCTTC. As protein: CASSLSPTVSDGYTF.

The chain has TRBV6-1 and TRBJ1-1, with 8 bases fitting TRBD1. The junction had 17 bases not matched to a gene; V was cut back by 7 bases and J by 4 bases. This CDR3 has 17 residues. Germline lookup yields CDR1 MNHNS and CDR2 SASEGT. The CDR3 DNA follows: TGTGCCAGCATGGAAGCAGGGGGCGCGGTATCCCGCACTGAAGCTTTCTTT. This encodes CASMEAGGAVSRTEAFF.

V and J are TRBV3-1 (or the pseudogene TRBV3-2) and TRBJ2-1, with D perhaps TRBD1 (6 bases). V lost 4 bases and J lost 4, with 26 bases in between. In germline, CDR1 is LGHDT, CDR2 YNNKEL (reference sequence). The CDR3 is made up of 19 amino acids. The CDR3 DNA follows: TGTGCCAGCAGCCCATCCGTGGGGGCAGGCCCCCAATTTTACAATGAGCAGTTCTTC. As protein: CASSPSVGAGPQFYNEQFF.

The CDR3 reads CASSPRTGTASGNTIYF. CDR3 in DNA: TGTGCCAGCAGCCCACGCACCGGGACAGCATCTGGAAACACCATATATTTT. The chain couples TRBV21-1 to TRBJ1-3; no DNA check was done on the table's D call, TRBD1. TRBV21-1 is described as a pseudogene. The CDR3 sequence is 17 residues long.